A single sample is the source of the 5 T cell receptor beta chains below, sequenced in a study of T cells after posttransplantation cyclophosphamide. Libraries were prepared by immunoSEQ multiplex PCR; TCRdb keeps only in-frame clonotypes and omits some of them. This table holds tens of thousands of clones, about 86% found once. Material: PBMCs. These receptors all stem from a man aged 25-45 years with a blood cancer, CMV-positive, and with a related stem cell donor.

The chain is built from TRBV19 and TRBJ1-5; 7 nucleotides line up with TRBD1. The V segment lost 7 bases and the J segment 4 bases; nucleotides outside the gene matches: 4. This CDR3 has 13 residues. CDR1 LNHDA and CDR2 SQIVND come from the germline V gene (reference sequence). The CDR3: CASMGTDNQPQHF. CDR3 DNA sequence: TGTGCCAGTATGGGGACAGATAATCAGCCCCAGCATTTT.

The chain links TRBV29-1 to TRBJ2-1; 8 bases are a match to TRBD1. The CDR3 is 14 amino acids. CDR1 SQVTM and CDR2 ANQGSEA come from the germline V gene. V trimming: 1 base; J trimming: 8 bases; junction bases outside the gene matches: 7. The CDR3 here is CSVEGQGALDEQFF. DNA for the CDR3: TGCAGCGTTGAAGGGCAGGGGGCATTGGATGAGCAGTTCTTC.

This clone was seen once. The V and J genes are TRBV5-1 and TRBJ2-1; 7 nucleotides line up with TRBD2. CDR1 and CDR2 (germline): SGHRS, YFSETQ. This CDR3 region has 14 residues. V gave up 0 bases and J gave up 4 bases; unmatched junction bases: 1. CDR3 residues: CASSLGTSYNEQFF. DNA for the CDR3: TGCGCCAGCAGCTTGGGGACTAGTTACAATGAGCAGTTCTTC.

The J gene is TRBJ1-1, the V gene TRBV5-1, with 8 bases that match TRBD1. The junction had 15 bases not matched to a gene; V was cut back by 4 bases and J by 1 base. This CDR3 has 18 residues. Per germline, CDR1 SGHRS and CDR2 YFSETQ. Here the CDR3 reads CASSPPGLGDRGNTEAFF. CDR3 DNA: TGCGCCAGCAGCCCCCCGGGATTGGGAGACAGGGGGAACACTGAAGCTTTCTTT.

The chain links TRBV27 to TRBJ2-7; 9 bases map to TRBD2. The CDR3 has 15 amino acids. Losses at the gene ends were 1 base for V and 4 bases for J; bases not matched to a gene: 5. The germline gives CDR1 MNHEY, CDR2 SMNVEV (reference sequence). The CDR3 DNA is TGTGCCAGCAGTTTATTCTCTAGCGGGGAGTACGAGCAGTACTTC. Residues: CASSLFSSGEYEQYF.